Shown below are 21 T cell receptor beta chains from a single sample sequenced in a study of T-cell reconstitution after alpha-beta-depleted transplantation in children. A library of TCRbeta sequences, prepared with unique molecular identifiers, was generated. TCRdb re-analysed the PCR reads in MiXCR, keeping a single row per CDR3 protein. Of 350,000 to 500,000 distinct CDR3 sequences listed, roughly 43% are singletons. Here the sequenced sample was PBMCs, taken before TCRalphabeta/CD19-depleted stem cell transplant. The source of these receptors is a girl aged 2 to 10 with aplastic anemia, due to receive a stem cell transplant.

This clonotype appeared a few times. The rearrangement uses TRBV20-1 and TRBJ2-1, with D unclear. The CDR3 is made up of 17 amino acids. The V end lost 3 bases, the J end lost 2 bases, and 20 bases lay between the germline ends. The germline V gene encodes CDR1 DFQATT and CDR2 SNEGSKA (reference sequence). CDR3 residues: CSARGPFSASPYNEQFF. CDR3 nucleotide sequence: TGCAGTGCTAGGGGTCCCTTTTCGGCGAGCCCCTACAATGAGCAGTTCTTC.

This rearrangement joins TRBV7-9 to TRBJ2-3; a possible D gene is TRBD1 (5 bases). The CDR3 loop spans 13 amino acids. From germline, CDR1 is SEHNR and CDR2 FQNEAQ (reference sequence). V was pared by 5 bases and J by 4 bases, with 10 bases between. In DNA, the CDR3 is TGTGCCAGCAGCCCTAGGGGCCCAGATACGCAGTATTTT. It yields the protein CASSPRGPDTQYF.

The sample holds many counts of this clonotype. The rearrangement uses TRBV10-3 and TRBJ2-1; 12 bases agree with TRBD2. With 7 bases clipped from V and 6 bases from J, the junction kept 7 bases outside the gene matches. This CDR3 is built from 15 residues. Germline V lookup: CDR1 ENHRY, CDR2 SYGVKD. The CDR3 sequence: CAINSLAGGGNEQFF. The CDR3 DNA reads as TGTGCCATCAACTCACTAGCGGGGGGAGGCAATGAGCAGTTCTTC.

The V and J genes are TRBV27 and TRBJ2-7, with 10 bases lining up with TRBD2. Germline V lookup: CDR1 MNHEY, CDR2 SMNVEV (reference sequence). CDR3 size: 15 residues. J was trimmed by 4 bases and V by 5 bases; bases with no gene match: 8. The CDR3 sequence is CASSLYSTSGYEQYF. The CDR3 DNA reads as TGTGCCAGCAGTCTATATTCGACTAGCGGGTACGAGCAGTACTTC.

Of note for this clonotype: A read error may produce the germline difference seen at one junction end. The V call is TRBV28, the J call TRBJ1-5, with D possibly being TRBD1 (6 bases). This CDR3 comprises 11 residues. Germline CDR1 reads MDHEN; CDR2 reads SYDVKM. The CDR3 sequence is CATLRDRTENF. CDR3 nucleotides: TGTGCCACCCTAAGGGACCGGACAGAAAATTTT.

The V gene is TRBV12-3 or TRBV12-4, the J gene TRBJ2-7; TRBD1 matches 9 bases. The length of the CDR3 is 14 residues. V trimming: 2 bases; J trimming: 5 bases; junction bases outside the gene matches: 4. The chain's CDR3 is CASSLRGQGDEQYF. CDR3 coding DNA: TGTGCCAGCAGTTTACGGGGACAGGGAGACGAGCAGTACTTC.

This clonotype appeared a few times. The chain couples TRBV20-1 to TRBJ2-1, with 15 bases that match TRBD2. V trimming: 5 bases; J trimming: 4 bases; junction bases outside the gene matches: 0. The CDR3 consists of 14 residues. From germline, CDR1 is DFQATT and CDR2 SNEGSKA (reference sequence). CDR3 region: CSAGTSGGYNEQFF. Here the CDR3 DNA reads TGCAGTGCTGGGACTAGCGGGGGGTACAATGAGCAGTTCTTC.

V gene TRBV5-4 combines with J gene TRBJ2-2; D is possibly TRBD1 (5 bases). Trimming took 0 bases from V and 4 from J, leaving 13 bases between them. The CDR3 is 16 residues long. Per the germline V gene, CDR1 is SGHNT and CDR2 is YYREEE (reference sequence). The DNA for the CDR3 is TGTGCCAGCAGCTTGGGGGGCAGGAACCCCACCGGGGAGCTGTTTTTT. Its translation: CASSLGGRNPTGELFF.

The chain links TRBV20-1 to TRBJ2-7; TRBD2 matches 11 bases. J was trimmed by 5 bases and V by 2 bases; bases with no gene match: 11. CDR1 is DFQATT and CDR2 is SNEGSKA in the germline V gene (reference sequence). This CDR3 contains 16 residues. The CDR3 DNA sequence: TGCAGTGCTAGACCTAGCCCGGGACTAGCGGTCGACGAGCAGTACTTC. This gives the protein CSARPSPGLAVDEQYF.

This clonotype has a handful of counts. CDR3: CASSTQGPLTGELFF. The CDR3 DNA reads as TGTGCCAGCAGCACACAGGGGCCACTCACCGGGGAGCTGTTTTTT. V usage is TRBV11-2 and J usage is TRBJ2-2, with 7 bases fitting TRBD1. The CDR3 is 15 residues long. Losses at the gene ends were 5 bases for V and 4 bases for J; bases not matched to a gene: 7. CDR1 is SGHAT, CDR2 FQNNGV, per germline.

This clonotype was detected only once. The chain is built from TRBV5-1 and TRBJ2-7; 12 positions match TRBD1. Germline-derived CDR1 and CDR2 are SGHRS and YFSETQ. Unmatched junction bases numbered 12, after V lost 4 bases and J lost 7 bases. CDR3 size: 16 residues. The CDR3 reads CASSPGQGAFEDEQYF. The CDR3 coding sequence is TGCGCCAGCAGCCCGGGACAGGGGGCATTCGAGGATGAGCAGTACTTC.

V and J are TRBV2 and TRBJ2-1; 9 bases agree with TRBD2. The CDR3 totals 16 residues. Germline V gene sequence: CDR1 SNHLY, CDR2 FYNNEI. Unmatched junction bases numbered 10, after V lost 6 bases and J lost 4 bases. The CDR3 loop reads CASRDLAGAVYNEQFF. The CDR3 DNA sequence: TGTGCCAGCAGGGACTTAGCGGGAGCCGTATACAATGAGCAGTTCTTC.

In its sample, this clonotype was seen a few times. J is TRBJ2-1 and V is TRBV28; 8 bases fit TRBD2. Germline assignment: CDR1 MDHEN and CDR2 SYDVKM. This CDR3 is 14 amino acids long. The V segment lost 4 bases and the J segment 4 bases; nucleotides outside the gene matches: 3. CDR3 protein: CASSSREGYNEQFF. Written as DNA, the CDR3 is TGTGCCAGCAGTTCTCGGGAGGGATACAATGAGCAGTTCTTC.

V is TRBV20-1 and J is TRBJ2-3; D call uncertain. The V end was cut by 5 bases, the J end by 1 base, with 16 bases between. Germline V lookup: CDR1 DFQATT, CDR2 SNEGSKA (reference sequence). CDR3 length equals 15 residues. This CDR3 reads CSALEARIGTDTQYF. DNA for the CDR3: TGCAGTGCTTTAGAGGCTAGAATCGGCACAGATACGCAGTATTTT.

The V and J genes are TRBV29-1 and TRBJ2-7; the match to TRBD2 covers 11 bases. Trimming removed 7 bases from V and 0 bases from J; junction bases left unmatched: 5. Germline V gene lookup returns CDR1 SQVTM and CDR2 ANQGSEA. CDR3 length: 14 residues. This chain's CDR3 is CSAVTSGSSYEQYF. The CDR3, as DNA: TGCAGCGCCGTAACTAGCGGGAGCTCCTACGAGCAGTACTTC.

This clonotype has at least ten counts. The V call is TRBV19, the J call TRBJ2-7; 8 bases are shared with TRBD1. Unmatched junction bases numbered 12, after V lost 7 bases and J lost 4 bases. Germline V gives CDR1 LNHDA, CDR2 SQIVND (reference sequence). CDR3 length equals 15 residues. DNA for the CDR3: TGTGCCAGTACCGCTGGGACAGGCAGCTCTTACGAGCAGTACTTC. Translation gives CASTAGTGSSYEQYF.

The genes are TRBV29-1 and TRBJ2-5, with D possibly being TRBD2 (8 bases). This CDR3 comprises 14 residues. Germline V lookup: CDR1 SQVTM, CDR2 ANQGSEA. Trimming removed 7 bases at V and 4 bases at J, with 19 bases between. The CDR3 sequence is CSATGSGLGETQYF. CDR3 bases: TGCAGCGCGACAGGGTCGGGACTAGGAGAGACCCAGTACTTC.

This clonotype has a count of ten or more. The CDR3 protein is CASSLSVFTALGTGELFF. The CDR3 DNA reads TGCGCCAGCAGCTTGTCAGTCTTCACGGCTCTGGGCACCGGGGAGCTGTTTTTT. This sequence joins TRBV5-1 and TRBJ2-2; D not resolved. The ends were cut back, 1 base at V and 4 bases at J, with 20 bases in the middle. The CDR3 spans 18 residues. Germline CDR1 is SGHRS and CDR2 is YFSETQ.

Points on this clonotype: At one end, the junction sequence differs from germline, possibly due to a read error. The chain uses TRBV5-1 and TRBJ2-1; 7 positions agree with TRBD2. CDR1 is SGHRS and CDR2 is YFSETQ in the germline V gene. The CDR3 extends over 16 amino acids. The CDR3 sequence: CACSLEFRGDYNEQFF. In DNA form, the CDR3 reads TGCGCCTGCAGCTTGGAATTCCGGGGGGACTACAATGAGCAGTTCTTC.

The chain carries TRBV19 and TRBJ1-2; TRBD1 might be the D (5 bases). Between the trimmed V and J ends, which lost 3 bases and 6 bases, there was a span of 11 bases. Germline CDR1 LNHDA, CDR2 SQIVND (reference sequence). The CDR3 loop spans 13 amino acids. The CDR3 nucleotides read TGTGCCAGTAGTATGTTCCAGGGCGATGGCTACACCTTC. Its protein product is CASSMFQGDGYTF.

In this sample, this clonotype turned up a few times. The chain employs TRBV3-1 and TRBJ1-5, with no clear D. Judging by the DNA end, TRBJ2-3 fits better; the J call may be wrong. The CDR3 sequence is 13 residues long. Germline V gives CDR1 LGHDT, CDR2 YNNKEL (reference sequence). The CDR3 coding sequence is TGTGCCAGCAGCCACACCCCGGATCAGCCCCAGTATTTT. Its protein product is CASSHTPDQPQYF.